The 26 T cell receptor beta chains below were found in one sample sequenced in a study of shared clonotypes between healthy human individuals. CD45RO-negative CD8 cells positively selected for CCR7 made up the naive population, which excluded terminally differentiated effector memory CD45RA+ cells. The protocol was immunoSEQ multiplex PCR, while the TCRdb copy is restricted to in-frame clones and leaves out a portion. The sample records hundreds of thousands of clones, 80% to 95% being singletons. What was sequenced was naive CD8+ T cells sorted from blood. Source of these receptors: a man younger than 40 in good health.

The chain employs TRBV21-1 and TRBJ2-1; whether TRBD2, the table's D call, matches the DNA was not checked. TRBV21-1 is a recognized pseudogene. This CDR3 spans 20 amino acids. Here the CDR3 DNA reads TGTGCCTGGTCTAAGATGCCGGGGCCGGGACTAGCGGGAGGCGATAATGAGCAGTTCTTC. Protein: CAWSKMPGPGLAGGDNEQFF.

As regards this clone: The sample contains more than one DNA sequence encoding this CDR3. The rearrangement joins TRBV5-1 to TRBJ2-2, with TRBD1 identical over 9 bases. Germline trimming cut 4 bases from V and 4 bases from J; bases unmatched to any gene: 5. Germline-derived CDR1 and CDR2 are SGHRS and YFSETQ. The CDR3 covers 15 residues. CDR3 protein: CASSAGQGGTGELFF. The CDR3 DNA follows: TGCGCCAGCAGCGCGGGACAGGGAGGCACCGGGGAGCTGTTTTTT.

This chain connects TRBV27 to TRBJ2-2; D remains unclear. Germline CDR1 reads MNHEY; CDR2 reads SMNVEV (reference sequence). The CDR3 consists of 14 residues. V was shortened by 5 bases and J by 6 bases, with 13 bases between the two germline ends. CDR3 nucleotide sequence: TGTGCCAGCAGTCCCCAATATGTGGCCGGGGAGCTGTTTTTT. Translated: CASSPQYVAGELFF.

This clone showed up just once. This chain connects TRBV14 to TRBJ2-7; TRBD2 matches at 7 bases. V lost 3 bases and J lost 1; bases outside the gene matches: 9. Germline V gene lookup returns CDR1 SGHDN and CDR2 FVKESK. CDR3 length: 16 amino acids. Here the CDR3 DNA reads TGTGCCAGCAGCCAGGTTATTGGACTAGGGTCCTACGAGCAGTACTTC. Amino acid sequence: CASSQVIGLGSYEQYF.

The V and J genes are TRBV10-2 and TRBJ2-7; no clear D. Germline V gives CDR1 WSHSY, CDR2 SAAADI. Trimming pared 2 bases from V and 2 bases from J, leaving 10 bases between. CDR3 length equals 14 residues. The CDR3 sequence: CASSETGSTYEQYF. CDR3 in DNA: TGCGCCAGCAGTGAGACCGGGTCCACCTACGAGCAGTACTTC.

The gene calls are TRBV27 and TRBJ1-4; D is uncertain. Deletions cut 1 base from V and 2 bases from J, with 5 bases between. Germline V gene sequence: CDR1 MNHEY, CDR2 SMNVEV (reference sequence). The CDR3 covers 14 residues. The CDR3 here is CASSLLGTNEKLFF. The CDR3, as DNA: TGTGCCAGCAGTTTATTGGGGACTAATGAAAAACTGTTTTTT. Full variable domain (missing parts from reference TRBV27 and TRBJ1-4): EAQVTQNPRYLITVTGKKLTVTCSQNMNHEYMSWYRQDPGLGLRQIYYSMNVEVTDKGDVPEGYKVSRKEKRNFPLILESPSPNQTSLYFCASSLLGTNEKLFFGSGTQLSVL.

In DNA form, the CDR3 reads TGTGCCAGCAGTGAATGGGGACAGGGTGGTGAAAAACTGTTTTTT. Translating gives CASSEWGQGGEKLFF. This chain links TRBV6-1 with TRBJ1-4; 9 bases align to TRBD1. The V segment lost 2 bases and the J segment 7 bases; nucleotides outside the gene matches: 5. CDR1 MNHNS and CDR2 SASEGT come from the germline V gene. This CDR3 comprises 15 residues.

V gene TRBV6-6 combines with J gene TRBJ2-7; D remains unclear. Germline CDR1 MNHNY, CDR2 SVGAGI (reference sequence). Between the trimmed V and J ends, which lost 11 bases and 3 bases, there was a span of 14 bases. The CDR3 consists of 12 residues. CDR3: CASLHPGYEQYF. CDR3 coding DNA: TGTGCCTCCCTCCACCCCGGCTACGAGCAGTACTTC.

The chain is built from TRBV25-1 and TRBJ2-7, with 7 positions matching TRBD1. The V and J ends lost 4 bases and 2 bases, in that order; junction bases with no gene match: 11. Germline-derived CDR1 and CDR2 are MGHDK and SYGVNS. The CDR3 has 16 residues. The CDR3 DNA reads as TGTGCCAGCAGTGGAGAGCACAGGGGTATTACCTACGAGCAGTACTTC. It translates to CASSGEHRGITYEQYF.

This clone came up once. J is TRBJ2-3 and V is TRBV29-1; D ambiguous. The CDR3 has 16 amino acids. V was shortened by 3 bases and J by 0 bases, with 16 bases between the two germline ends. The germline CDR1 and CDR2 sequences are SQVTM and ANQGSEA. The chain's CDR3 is CSVEAPLPVSTDTQYF. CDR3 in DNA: TGCAGCGTTGAGGCGCCCCTACCTGTTAGCACAGATACGCAGTATTTT.

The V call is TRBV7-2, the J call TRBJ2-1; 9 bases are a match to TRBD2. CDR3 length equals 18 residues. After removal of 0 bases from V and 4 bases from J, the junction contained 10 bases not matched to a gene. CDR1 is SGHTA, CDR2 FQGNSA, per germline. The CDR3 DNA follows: TGTGCCAGCAGCTTAGCGGTGGGACTAGCTATACAATACAATGAGCAGTTCTTC. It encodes CASSLAVGLAIQYNEQFF. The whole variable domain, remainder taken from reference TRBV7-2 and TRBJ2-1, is GAGVSQSPSNKVTEKGKDVELRCDPISGHTALYWYRQSLGQGLEFLIYFQGNSAPDKSGLPSDRFSAERTGGSVSTLTIQRTQQEDSAVYLCASSLAVGLAIQYNEQFFGPGTRLTVL.

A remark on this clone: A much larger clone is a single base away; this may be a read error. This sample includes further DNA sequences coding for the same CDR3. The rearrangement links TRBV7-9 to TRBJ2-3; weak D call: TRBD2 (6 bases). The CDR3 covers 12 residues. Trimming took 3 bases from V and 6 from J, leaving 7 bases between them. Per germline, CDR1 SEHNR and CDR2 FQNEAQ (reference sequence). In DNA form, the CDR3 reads TGTGCCAGCAGCTTTGGGGGGGATACGCAGTATTTT. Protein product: CASSFGGDTQYF.

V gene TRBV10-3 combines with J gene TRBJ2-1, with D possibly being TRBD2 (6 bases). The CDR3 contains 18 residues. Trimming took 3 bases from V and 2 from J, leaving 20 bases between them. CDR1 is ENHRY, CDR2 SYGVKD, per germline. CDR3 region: CAISDLGGAKNTYNEQFF. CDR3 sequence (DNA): TGTGCCATCAGTGACCTAGGAGGGGCGAAGAATACCTACAATGAGCAGTTCTTC.

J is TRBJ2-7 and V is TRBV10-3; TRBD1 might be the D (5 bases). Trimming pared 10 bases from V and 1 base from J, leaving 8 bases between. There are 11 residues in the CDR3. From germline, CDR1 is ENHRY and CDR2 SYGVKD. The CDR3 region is CATRDSYEQYF. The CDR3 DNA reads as TGTGCCACCAGGGATTCCTACGAGCAGTACTTC.

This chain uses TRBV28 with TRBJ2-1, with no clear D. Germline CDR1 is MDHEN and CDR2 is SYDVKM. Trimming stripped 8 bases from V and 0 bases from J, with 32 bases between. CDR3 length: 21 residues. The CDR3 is CASCYDGARSPVLSSYNEQFF. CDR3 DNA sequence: TGTGCCAGCTGTTACGATGGAGCCCGATCACCTGTTCTGAGCTCCTACAATGAGCAGTTCTTC.

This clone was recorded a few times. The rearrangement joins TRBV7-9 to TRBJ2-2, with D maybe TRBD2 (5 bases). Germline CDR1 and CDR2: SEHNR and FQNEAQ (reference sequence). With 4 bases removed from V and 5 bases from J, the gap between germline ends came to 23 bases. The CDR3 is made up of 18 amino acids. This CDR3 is CASSSWRVEVFGTGELFF. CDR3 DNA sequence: TGTGCCAGCAGCTCCTGGCGGGTGGAGGTATTCGGGACCGGGGAGCTGTTTTTT.

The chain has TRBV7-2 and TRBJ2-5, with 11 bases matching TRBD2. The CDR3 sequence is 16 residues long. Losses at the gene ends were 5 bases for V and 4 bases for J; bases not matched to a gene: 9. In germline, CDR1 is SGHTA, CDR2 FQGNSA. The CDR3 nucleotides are TGTGCCAGCAGCAAAGTAGCGGGAGGGCTGTCAGAGACCCAGTACTTC. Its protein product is CASSKVAGGLSETQYF.

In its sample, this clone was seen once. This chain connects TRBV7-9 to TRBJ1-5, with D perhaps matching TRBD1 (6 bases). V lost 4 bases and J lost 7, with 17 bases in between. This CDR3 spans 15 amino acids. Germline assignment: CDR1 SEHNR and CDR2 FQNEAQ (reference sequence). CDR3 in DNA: TGTGCCAGCAGCTCCGGGGGGGCAGGGAGGCAGCCCCAGCATTTT. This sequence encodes CASSSGGAGRQPQHF.

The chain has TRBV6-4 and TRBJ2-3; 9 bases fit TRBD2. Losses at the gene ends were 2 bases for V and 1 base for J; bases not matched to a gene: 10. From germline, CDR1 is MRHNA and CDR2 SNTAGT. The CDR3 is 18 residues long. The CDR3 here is CASSDPVKTSGRTDTQYF. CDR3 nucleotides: TGTGCCAGCAGTGACCCCGTAAAGACTAGCGGTCGCACAGATACGCAGTATTTT.

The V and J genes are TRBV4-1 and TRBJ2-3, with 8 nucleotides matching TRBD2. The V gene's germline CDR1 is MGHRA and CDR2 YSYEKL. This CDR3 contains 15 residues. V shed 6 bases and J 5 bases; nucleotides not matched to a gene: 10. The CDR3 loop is CASSPPREGIDTQYF. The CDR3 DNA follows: TGCGCCAGCAGTCCCCCCCGGGAGGGGATAGATACGCAGTATTTT.

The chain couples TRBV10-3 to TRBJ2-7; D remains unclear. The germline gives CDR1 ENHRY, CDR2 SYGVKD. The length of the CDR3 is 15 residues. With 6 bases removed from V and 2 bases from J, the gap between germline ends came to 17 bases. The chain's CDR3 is CAIRDPNIKAYEQYF. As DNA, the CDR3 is TGTGCCATCAGGGACCCAAATATAAAAGCCTACGAGCAGTACTTC.

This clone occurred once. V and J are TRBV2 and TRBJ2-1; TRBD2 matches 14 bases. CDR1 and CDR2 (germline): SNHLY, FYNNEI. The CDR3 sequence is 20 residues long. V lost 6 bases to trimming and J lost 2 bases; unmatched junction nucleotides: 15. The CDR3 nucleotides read TGTGCCAGCAGACCGACCCCGGGACTAGCGGGAGTAATCACCTACAATGAGCAGTTCTTC. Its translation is CASRPTPGLAGVITYNEQFF.

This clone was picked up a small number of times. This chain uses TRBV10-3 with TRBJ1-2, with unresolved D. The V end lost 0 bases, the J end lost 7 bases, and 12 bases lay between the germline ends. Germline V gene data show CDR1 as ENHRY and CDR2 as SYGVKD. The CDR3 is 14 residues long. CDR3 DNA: TGTGCCATCAGTGAGTCGTATACCACAACTGGCTACACCTTC. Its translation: CAISESYTTTGYTF.

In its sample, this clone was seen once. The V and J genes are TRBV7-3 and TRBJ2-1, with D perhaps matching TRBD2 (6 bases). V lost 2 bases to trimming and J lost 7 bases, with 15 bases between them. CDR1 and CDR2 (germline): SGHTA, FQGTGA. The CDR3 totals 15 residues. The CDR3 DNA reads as TGTGCCAGCAGCTTAGGCCCTGGGGCGGGAAATGAGCAGTTCTTC. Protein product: CASSLGPGAGNEQFF.

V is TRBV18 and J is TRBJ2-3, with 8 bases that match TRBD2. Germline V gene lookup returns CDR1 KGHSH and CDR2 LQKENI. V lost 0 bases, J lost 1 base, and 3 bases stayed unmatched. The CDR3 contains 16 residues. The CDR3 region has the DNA TGTGCCAGCTCACCACCGTGGCGGGAGGGCACAGATACGCAGTATTTT. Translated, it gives CASSPPWREGTDTQYF.

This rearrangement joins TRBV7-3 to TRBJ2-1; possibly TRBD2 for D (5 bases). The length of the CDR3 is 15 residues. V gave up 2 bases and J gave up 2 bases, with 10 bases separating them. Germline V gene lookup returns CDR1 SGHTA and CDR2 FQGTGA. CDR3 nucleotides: TGTGCCAGCAGCTTAGAGGGTGTCCCCTACAATGAGCAGTTCTTC. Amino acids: CASSLEGVPYNEQFF.